This T cell receptor (beta chain) was documented in a study of blood T cell repertoires in COVID-19. With 5 bases removed from V and 5 bases from J, the gap between germline ends came to 25 bases. Germline assignment: CDR1 SGHKS and CDR2 YYEKEE (reference sequence). CDR3 length: 17 residues. Participants came from about two dozen US areas, aged about 18 to 90 years. In the authors' methods: Nucleated cell counts were estimated from reference gene primer amplification. Libraries were prepared by immunoSEQ multiplex PCR; TCRdb keeps only in-frame clonotypes and omits some of them. Clone size and V and J calls were adopted from that table, with D and trimming inferred from the DNA. The profile covers roughly 380,000 clones, with over 75% appearing a single time and approximately 1.3% taken by the ten largest.

The specimen was PBMCs or T cells enriched from blood (not recorded which). The rearrangement joins TRBV5-5 to TRBJ2-5; D is possibly TRBD1 (7 bases). The receptor was isolated from a man aged 25 to 45 who had recovered from COVID-19. Written as DNA, the CDR3 is TGTGCCAGCAGTTCCTTAGCCTCGACAGGGAGGACGGAGACCCAGTACTTC. It translates to CASSSLASTGRTETQYF. Using reference TRBV5-5 and TRBJ2-5 for the parts outside the CDR3, the full variable domain is DAGVTQSPTHLIKTRGQQVTLRCSPISGHKSVSWYQQVLGQGPQFIFQYYEKEERGRGNFPDRFSARQFPNYSSELNVNALLLGDSALYLCASSSLASTGRTETQYFGPGTRLLVL.